Listed below are T cell receptor beta chains from one sample, sequenced in a study of blood T cell repertoires in COVID-19. Some clones are missing from TCRdb's copy, which holds only in-frame ones; the method was immunoSEQ multiplex PCR. Altogether 200,000 to 250,000 clones are present, approximately 91% being singletons, with the ten largest covering 5.5% to 6.5%. The sequenced sample consisted of peripheral blood. The source is a man aged 55 to 70 who had recovered from COVID-19. Each CDR3 is given with its conserved first and last residue. The D gene is left open where the match is weak. Clone size, where shown, is once, few, many, or a class for clones that have expanded.

>TRBJ1-5|TRBV6-5|TRBD1|NA
TGTGCCAGCAAGACAGGGGATCAGCCCCAGCATTTT
CASKTGDQPQHF
>TRBJ1-1|TRBV12-5|NA|NA
TGTGCTAGTGGTTTGGTAAGGGTGAGGGTGAACACTGAAGCTTTCTTT
CASGLVRVRVNTEAFF
>TRBJ1-1|TRBV6-5|NA|NA
TGTGCCAGCAGTTACTCACACGGGGGGGGTCGTGCTGAAGCTTTCTTT
CASSYSHGGGRAEAFF
>TRBJ2-1|TRBV30|TRBD2|NA
TGTGCCGTCAAGCGGGAGGGAAGGAATGAGCAGTTCTTC
CAVKREGRNEQFF
>TRBJ2-7|TRBV6-6|NA|NA
TGTGCCAGCAGGAAGGACTATGCTGGGCAGTACTTC
CASRKDYAGQYF
>TRBJ1-2|TRBV6-9|NA|NA
TGTGCCAGCAGTTCAGGGTACTATGGCTACACCTTC
CASSSGYYGYTF
>TRBJ2-3|TRBV10-3|NA|once
TGTGCCATCAGTGAGAGGGGGGGAAGCACAGATACGCAGTATTTT
CAISERGGSTDTQYF
>TRBJ1-4|TRBV3-1/TRBV3-2|TRBD1|NA
TGTGCCAGCAGCCTCCAGGGGGCATTGGAAAAACTGTTTTTT
CASSLQGALEKLFF
>TRBJ1-6|TRBV6-5|NA|NA
TGTGCCAGCAGGGGGCCCAAGAGCTCACCCCTCCACTTT
CASRGPKSSPLHF
>TRBJ1-1|TRBV5-1|TRBD1|NA
TGCGCCAGCAGCTCCGACAGGGTTGCTGAAGCTTTCTTT
CASSSDRVAEAFF